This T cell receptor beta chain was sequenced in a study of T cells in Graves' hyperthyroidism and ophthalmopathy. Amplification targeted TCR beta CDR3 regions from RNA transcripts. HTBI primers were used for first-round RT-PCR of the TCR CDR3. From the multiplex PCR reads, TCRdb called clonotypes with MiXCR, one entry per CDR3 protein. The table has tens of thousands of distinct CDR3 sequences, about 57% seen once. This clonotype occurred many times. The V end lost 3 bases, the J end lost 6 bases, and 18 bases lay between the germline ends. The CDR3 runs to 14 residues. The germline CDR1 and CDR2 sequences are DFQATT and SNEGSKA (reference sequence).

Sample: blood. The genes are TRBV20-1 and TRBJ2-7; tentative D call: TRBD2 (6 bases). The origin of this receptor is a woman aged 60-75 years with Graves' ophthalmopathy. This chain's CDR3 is CSARGIRGLGEQYF. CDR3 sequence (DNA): TGCAGTGCTAGGGGGATTCGGGGGTTAGGCGAGCAGTACTTC.